A single sample is the source of the 10 T cell receptor beta chains below, sequenced in a study of human T cells and chemical hapten exposure. Time point of the sample: healthy volunteer bleed at 2 weeks. Total RNA extraction was carried out from unfractionated whole blood. Via MiXCR, TCRdb re-called the RACE reads, giving one row per CDR3 protein. Altogether tens of thousands of distinct CDR3 sequences are present, about 4.5% being singletons, with the ten largest covering roughly 1.6%. The sequenced sample was whole blood. These receptors were collected from a female donor in good health. Some clones in this sample may be carry-over from other donors' samples.

This clonotype was seen many times. CDR3 protein: CASRQTGTYTF. DNA of the CDR3: TGTGCCAGCAGACAAACCGGGACCTACACCTTC. This chain uses TRBV27 with TRBJ1-2, with D tentatively TRBD1 (5 bases). V dropped 6 bases and J dropped 10 bases, with 12 bases sitting between them. Germline V gives CDR1 MNHEY, CDR2 SMNVEV (reference sequence). The CDR3 runs to 11 residues.

At least ten counts were recorded for this clonotype. This sequence joins TRBV2 and TRBJ1-2; D gene unclear. V lost 4 bases and J 4 bases, leaving 13 bases between the germline ends. Germline lookup yields CDR1 SNHLY and CDR2 FYNNEI. The CDR3 totals 14 residues. CDR3 DNA: TGTGCCAGCAGTGGAATCGACGATGGCTATGGCTACACCTTC. Translated: CASSGIDDGYGYTF.

This clonotype was seen a handful of times. The chain employs TRBV7-2 and TRBJ2-3, with 8 bases aligning to TRBD2. With 1 base clipped from V and 6 bases from J, the junction kept 12 bases outside the gene matches. The CDR3 contains 17 residues. CDR1 and CDR2 (germline): SGHTA, FQGNSA. The CDR3 protein is CASSLDGPGGPRDTQYF. As DNA, the CDR3 is TGTGCCAGCAGCTTAGACGGGCCGGGGGGGCCGAGGGATACGCAGTATTTT.

This clonotype was seen repeatedly, ten times or more. This chain uses TRBV5-5 with TRBJ2-5; a possible D gene is TRBD1 (5 bases). The germline V gene encodes CDR1 SGHKS and CDR2 YYEKEE (reference sequence). This CDR3 region has 14 residues. V shed 2 bases and J shed 3 bases, with 11 bases lying between them. The CDR3 here is CASSFIQGKETQYF. Written as DNA, the CDR3 is TGTGCCAGCAGCTTCATCCAGGGAAAAGAGACCCAGTACTTC.

This clonotype has a count of ten or more. The rearrangement uses TRBV12-3 or TRBV12-4 and TRBJ1-6; TRBD1 is a possible D gene (5 bases). The CDR3 spans 16 residues. V lost 3 bases and J lost 8, with 17 bases in between. DNA for the CDR3: TGTGCCAGCAGTTTTGCCGGGTATCGAGGGGATTCACCCCTCCACTTT. Protein: CASSFAGYRGDSPLHF.

The V gene is TRBV6-5, the J gene TRBJ1-1, with 9 bases identical to TRBD1. The CDR3 spans 14 residues. The V segment lost 2 bases and the J segment 4 bases; nucleotides outside the gene matches: 2. Germline loops: CDR1 MNHEY, CDR2 SVGAGI. The chain's CDR3 is CASSYRQGGTEAFF. DNA for the CDR3: TGTGCCAGCAGTTACCGACAGGGGGGCACTGAAGCTTTCTTT.

Comment on this clonotype: One base away lies a much larger clone, so this may be a sequencing read error. The chain is built from TRBV6-5 and TRBJ1-2, with unresolved D. CDR1 and CDR2 (germline): MNHEY, SVGAGI. The CDR3 extends over 13 amino acids. With 7 bases removed from V and 3 bases from J, the gap between germline ends came to 12 bases. For the CDR3, the DNA is TGTGCCAGCAAGTTCCGCCAAGACTATGGCTACACCTTC. Residues: CASKFRQDYGYTF.

This clonotype was observed many times. The rearrangement links TRBV18 to TRBJ1-5; perhaps TRBD1 as D (5 bases). This CDR3 is built from 15 residues. Trimming pared 3 bases from V and 1 base from J, leaving 10 bases between. In germline, CDR1 is KGHSH, CDR2 LQKENI. CDR3 sequence: CASSPQDISNQPQHF. Here the CDR3 DNA reads TGTGCCAGCTCACCGCAGGACATAAGCAATCAGCCCCAGCATTTT.

This clonotype appeared many times. The chain combines TRBV20-1 with TRBJ1-5; the D is unclear. The CDR3 has 17 residues. V shed 3 bases and J shed 3 bases, with 21 bases lying between them. Germline assignment: CDR1 DFQATT and CDR2 SNEGSKA (reference sequence). For the CDR3, the DNA is TGCAGTGCTAGCCAAACCCCGGGAGGTACTATCAATCAGCCCCAGCATTTT. This encodes CSASQTPGGTINQPQHF.

This clonotype was seen a handful of times. This sequence joins TRBV6-1 and TRBJ2-2; D is unresolved. CDR3 length equals 17 residues. The ends were cut back, 7 bases at V and 5 bases at J, with 23 bases in the middle. Germline loops: CDR1 MNHNS, CDR2 SASEGT. CDR3 sequence reads: CASTPKVRIGRTGELFF. DNA of the CDR3: TGTGCCAGCACCCCTAAGGTCCGCATAGGGCGGACCGGGGAGCTGTTTTTT.